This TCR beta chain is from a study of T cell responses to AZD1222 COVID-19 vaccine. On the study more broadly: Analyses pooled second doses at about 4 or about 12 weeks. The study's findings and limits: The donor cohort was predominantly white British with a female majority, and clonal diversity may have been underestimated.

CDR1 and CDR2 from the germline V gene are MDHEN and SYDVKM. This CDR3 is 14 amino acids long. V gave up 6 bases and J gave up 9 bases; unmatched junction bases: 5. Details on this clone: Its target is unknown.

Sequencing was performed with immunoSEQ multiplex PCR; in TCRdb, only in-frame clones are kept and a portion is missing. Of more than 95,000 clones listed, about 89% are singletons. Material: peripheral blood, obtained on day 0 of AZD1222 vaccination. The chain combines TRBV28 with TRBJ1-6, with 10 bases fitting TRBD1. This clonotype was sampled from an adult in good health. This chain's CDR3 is CASRDRGPGSPLHF. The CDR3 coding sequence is TGTGCCAGCAGAGACAGGGGGCCCGGTTCACCCCTCCACTTT.